The entry below gives a single T cell receptor (beta chain) sequence along with its context. In the source study's methods: The authors estimated nucleated cell counts from reference gene primer amplification. The data were produced by immunoSEQ multiplex PCR, yet TCRdb's version contains in-frame clones alone and is incomplete. The D gene and trimming were derived from the DNA, and the V and J assignments and clone size from that table. The repertoire holds approximately 100,000 clones, about 79% seen once, with more than 3% in the top ten. CDR3 length equals 14 residues. The germline CDR1 and CDR2 sequences are MDHEN and SYDVKM. V was pared by 4 bases and J by 8 bases, with 9 bases of the junction left unmatched. This specimen belongs to a study of blood T cell repertoires in COVID-19. Study context: Samples representing acute and convalescent COVID-19 were sourced from the United States, Italy and Spain.

The source is a woman older than 75 with active or convalescent COVID-19. Sequenced material: peripheral blood. This chain joins TRBV28 and TRBJ1-2; TRBD1 agrees at 8 bases. CDR3 sequence (DNA): TGTGCCAGCAGTTGGGGGGGACAGGCCAGGGGCTACACCTTC. Translating gives CASSWGGQARGYTF.